This T cell receptor beta chain is drawn from a study of CD8+ T cells in alopecia areata. Whole-study context: Affected scalp percentage gauged treated patients' severity.

Study-level points and caveats: Scalp and blood retained many expanded lesional clones during tofacitinib. One nonresponder leaves baseline CD8+ expansion's link to response uncertain.

Treatment indicated: oral pan-JAK inhibitor, 5-10 mg twice daily. A note on this clone: Its target is not known.

cDNA reverse transcribed from extracted RNA served as the sequencing template. Libraries were prepared by immunoSEQ multiplex PCR; TCRdb keeps only in-frame clonotypes and omits some of them. The table includes about 190,000 clones, roughly 60% detected once. V lost 2 bases, J lost 4 bases, and 5 bases stayed unmatched. This CDR3 has 14 residues. From germline, CDR1 is SGHNT and CDR2 YYREEE (reference sequence). The chain has TRBV5-4 and TRBJ2-7; 8 bases agree with TRBD1. The starting material was CD4+ T cells sorted from blood, obtained at week 24, from a patient treated with tofacitinib. This TCR came from a human donor with alopecia areata. DNA of the CDR3: TGTGCCAGCAGCTTAGCAGGGGGCGAATACGAGCAGTACTTC. Amino acids: CASSLAGGEYEQYF.